The clone carrying this T cell receptor (beta chain) was recorded a few times. The antigen is unknown. The germline V gene encodes CDR1 LNHDA and CDR2 SQIVND (reference sequence). This CDR3 contains 11 residues. Trimming stripped 6 bases from V and 6 bases from J, with 8 bases between. The record originates from a study of T cell repertoires in cytomegalovirus infection. General study findings and limits: HLA-C-restricted CMV clonotypes gave the most frequent clonotype in two of eight donors.

TCRdb re-called the reads with MiXCR, one entry per CDR3 protein. The sample consists of 830,000 or so distinct CDR3 sequences, less than 35% of them appearing once. This sequence joins TRBV19 and TRBJ1-1; D uncertain. The material was cultured CD8+ T cells from PBMCs, obtained from culture after CMV antigen stimulation. The receptor was isolated from a human donor in good health (CMV status not recorded). Some clones in this sample may be carry-over from other donors' samples. CDR3 loop: CASRVGAEAFF. The DNA for the CDR3 is TGTGCCAGTAGGGTCGGCGCTGAAGCTTTCTTT.